This T cell receptor (beta chain) came from a study of identical twins (dated by TCRdb to about 2016). The study in broad terms: The study deep-sequenced TCR alpha and beta repertoires from monozygotic twins, unrelated adults of various ages and cord blood to test whether fetal clonotypes persist. To rule out contamination, the twin experiments were replicated at different times with different library preparation protocols.

Only healthy Caucasian donors were included. The twin cohort consisted of three pairs of female monozygotic twins, all aged roughly 18 to 29 years. Positive isolation kits from Invitrogen were used to isolate CD4+ and CD8+ T cell populations. Receptor libraries were prepared by 5' RACE. Sequenced using an Illumina HiSeq 2000. Template switching added a universal primer binding site, and the final cDNA carried a unique molecular identifier that allowed TCR cDNA molecules to be counted accurately. Specific primers in the conserved constant-segment region were used to synthesize first-strand cDNA for the TCR alpha and beta chains. To control for contamination, each cDNA library was double barcoded with a SMART-Mk sample barcode plus Illumina barcodes. TruSeq adapter sequences, together with Illumina sample barcodes, were added in two successive PCR steps. Sequencing of the TCR alpha and beta cDNA libraries was done on the Illumina HiSeq platform using custom primers. As for how the authors treated the data: MiGEC processed the raw reads to extract unique molecular identifiers, while MiXCR was used to determine the CDR3 positions. Recombination models were inferred per individual with the repgenHMM and IGoR tools using an EM algorithm. The analysis of shared clonotypes was done with the tcR package in R, with sharing normalized by the product of cloneset sizes. To study raw recombination without the effects of thymic and clonal selection, out-of-frame nonproductive sequences were analyzed. The raw public reads went through TCRdb reprocessing: fastp at Q25, MiXCR clone calling, in-frame beta chains kept. Each entry is one CDR3 protein sequence, shown with its most common DNA and genes. TCRdb, not the authors, supplied the V and J calls. The table for this sample lists under 300,000 distinct CDR3 sequences; 5% to 7% of them were counted only once. The ten largest clones represent 14% to 15% of the sample.

This clonotype was observed many times. Its antigen has not been determined. No clone much larger than this one lies a single base away; base qualities are absent. What the authors observed across the whole study: Compared with coincidental sharing between unrelated individuals, out-of-frame TCR alpha sequences shared between twins had an excess of sequences with low generation probability. Zero-insertion analyses could be partly confounded by invariant T cells such as MAIT and iNKT, though diverse VJ usage argued against such confounding for most clonotypes. Abundant cord blood beta clonotypes had fewer insertions, young adult naive repertoires showed a similar but weaker trend, and memory repertoires showed no such trend. In beta out-of-frame sequences, excess twin sharing was weaker, because having fewer shared sequences lowered the signal-to-noise ratio. Because the same donors could not be followed over many years, conclusions were based on cross-sectional statistical analysis. In monozygotic twins, recombination models systematically underestimated out-of-frame TCR alpha sharing, but the models matched the sharing seen between unrelated individuals.

The CDR3 goes from the cysteine to the phenylalanine over 12 residues. This entry keeps only the CDR3 DNA: 36 bases, framed from base 1. Trimming takes 2 bases from V and 8 bases from J, and the germline ends sit 6 bases apart. Taken from the germline V gene (reference sequence), the CDR1 and CDR2 loops are MNHEY and SMNVEV. The same data also went into a second study, on T cells expressing NK-cell markers. The second source states: Three sorted T-cell subsets (CD3+CD56+NKG2C+, CD3+CD56+NKG2C- and CD3+CD56-NKG2C+) from fewer than 10 donors had their TCR beta-chain repertoires profiled. Among the eight sequenced donors, only one was HCMV-seronegative, while the other seven were HCMV-seropositive. In several experiments an anti-gammadeltaTCR antibody was added to restrict sorting to alphabetaTCR-expressing T cells. In over five donors, the dominant CD3+CD56+NKG2C+ clonotypes were among the top 10 CD8+ clonotypes and accounted for about 1.0-7.0% of CD8+ T cells. Those dominant clonotypes were again the most abundant among CD3+CD56-NKG2C+ cells in a handful of donors, at about 25-60.1%. It remained unclear whether the expanded NKG2C-expressing T cell clones were specific for HCMV antigens. All eight donors whose samples were sequenced were randomly selected healthy volunteers, three of them men and five women. HCMV serostatus was determined by detecting HCMV-specific IgG in serum with a commercial ELISA kit. Reads were demultiplexed and grouped by UMI with MIGEC, and clonotypes were assembled and quantified with MiTCR. To exclude erroneous sequences, only TCR cDNA sequences supported by at least two reads were retained. The tcR package was used for downstream repertoire analysis, and clonotypes were matched between fractions using CDR3 nucleotide sequence together with V segment. VDJmatch was used to annotate antigen specificity against VDJdb, with one amino acid substitution in CDR3 permitted.

This chain joins TRBV27 to TRBJ1-4; no D gene call is confident. The sample consisted of CD8+ T cells sorted from blood. The source of this sequence is a woman aged 18-29 years in good health. CDR3 reads: CASSLPSEKLFF. The bases are TGTGCCAGCAGTTTACCCAGCGAAAAACTGTTTTTT.